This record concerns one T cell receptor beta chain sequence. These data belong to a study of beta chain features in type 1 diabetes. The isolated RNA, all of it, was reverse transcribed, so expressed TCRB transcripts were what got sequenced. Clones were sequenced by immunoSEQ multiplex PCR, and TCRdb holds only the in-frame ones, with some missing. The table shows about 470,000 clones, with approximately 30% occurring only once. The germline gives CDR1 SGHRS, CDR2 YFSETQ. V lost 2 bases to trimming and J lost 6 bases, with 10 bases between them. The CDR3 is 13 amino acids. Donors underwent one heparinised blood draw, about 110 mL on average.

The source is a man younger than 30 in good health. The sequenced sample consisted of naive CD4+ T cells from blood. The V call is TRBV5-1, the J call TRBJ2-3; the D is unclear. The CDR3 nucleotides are TGCGCCAGCAGCTTCATCCACACGGATACGCAGTATTTT. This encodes CASSFIHTDTQYF.